This record looks at one TCR beta chain sequence and its context. Its specific antigen is unknown. No qualities accompany the bases; no much larger clone lies one base away. Library prep was done by the immunoSEQ multiplex PCR assay. The paper's data handling went like this. A statistical classification framework was built to diagnose cytomegalovirus status from the catalog of TCR beta chain sequences. In its TCRdb copy, this immuneACCESS table keeps in-frame sequences only and misses some clones. Where compared with another copy, unresolved V genes explain less than half of these, and the others have no known cause. V, J and clone size are taken as reported in that table, and D and trimming were inferred from the DNA itself. In all, the sample holds about 92,000 clones, and roughly 92% of those were seen once. The top ten clones comprise about 1% of the sample. The donors belonged to the validation cohort of over a hundred subjects, which was separate from the approximately 700-subject first cohort.

The CDR3, from cysteine to phenylalanine, totals 15 residues. Solely the CDR3 DNA is kept, with 45 bases framed from the first base. Via the germline V gene, CDR1 is MNHNS and CDR2 SASEGT. V is cut back by 8 bases and J by 2 bases, with 9 bases in the junction unmatched. The sample is drawn from a study of cytomegalovirus exposure and HLA in healthy donors (dated by TCRdb to about 2017). About the full investigation: According to a later analysis, the 120 validation repertoires were produced on the same platform as the roughly 600 repertoires of the first cohort. To predict cytomegalovirus infection status, the study brought together high-throughput TCR immunosequencing, statistical association of individual TCRs with disease status, and machine learning. The study aimed to test whether cataloging public T cell receptors could reveal signatures of past pathogen exposure. Besides the first cohort of approximately 710 subjects, a separate validation cohort made up of 120 different subjects was used.

What the study reported, not specific to this receptor: A few of the identified cytomegalovirus-associated TCR beta chains were confirmed in vitro to be specific for cytomegalovirus antigens. The validation cohort had no HLA typing available for a later analysis, so co-occurrence within that cohort was assessed over all 120 or so repertoires. The authors suggested that the approach could potentially be extended to other disease states and immunological phenotypes. In the study, approximately 150 TCR beta chains were listed as associated with cytomegalovirus. Subsequent analysis determined that TCRs grouped into clusters in the first cohort also showed a tendency toward co-occurrence across the 90 to 150 validation repertoires, and approximately 94% of cluster scores exceeded 0. The classifier was reported to diagnose cytomegalovirus status with high specificity and sensitivity in both the original cohort and the validation cohort. While some public TCRs were present in many individuals, most TCR sequences turned up only very rarely across donors.

The sequenced sample consisted of PBMCs. This receptor was identified in a woman in her 30s in good health and CMV-seropositive. The rearrangement combines TRBV6-1 with TRBJ2-5; 9 of the junction bases match TRBD2. CDR3 loop: CASGREGRGQETQYF. The nucleotide sequence reads TGTGCCAGCGGGCGGGAGGGCAGAGGGCAAGAGACCCAGTACTTC.